This T cell receptor (beta chain) is from a study of memory CD4+ T cells and cytomegalovirus serostatus. About the research overall: This sample comes from healthy Belgian adults, eight or nine CMV seropositive, about 25 seronegative. Study-level findings and limits: A US-trained random forest predicted CMV serostatus with median AUC 0.91.

The CDR3 is 13 amino acids. V dropped 2 bases and J dropped 5 bases, with 8 bases sitting between them. Germline lookup yields CDR1 SGHVS and CDR2 FQNEAQ. Notes on this clone: Its antigen is not known.

Using immunoSEQ multiplex PCR, the repertoire was profiled, and TCRdb retains in-frame clones only, with some absent. The table records around 45,000 clones, around four fifths of them present only once. The sort gate was single viable CD3+CD4+CD8-CD45RO+ cells for memory CD4+ T cells. CD4+ T cells were isolated by positive magnetic selection. Sequenced: memory CD4+ T cells from blood. This TCR was sampled from an adult in good health and CMV-seronegative. The V gene is TRBV7-8, the J gene TRBJ2-3; possible D gene TRBD1, 5 bases. The chain's CDR3 is CASSLFQGDTQYF. CDR3 bases: TGTGCCAGCAGCTTATTCCAGGGAGATACGCAGTATTTT.